The 20 T cell receptor beta chains presented below share a single source sample, sequenced in a study of shared clonotypes between healthy human individuals. The repertoire was sequenced with immunoSEQ multiplex PCR; TCRdb's copy has only in-frame clones and lacks some. The sample contains under 150,000 clones, 65% to 75% of which appear only once. Input material: memory CD8+ T cells sorted from blood. The subset denotes: CD45RO+ cells pooled with CCR7-negative TemRA cells. The receptors were gathered from a woman in her twenties or thirties in good health.

This chain joins TRBV6-6 and TRBJ1-5; unclear D gene. The germline CDR1 and CDR2 sequences are MNHNY and SVGAGI (reference sequence). The length of the CDR3 is 15 residues. Trimming took off 6 bases at V and 6 bases at J, with 18 bases between the two ends. CDR3 bases: TGTGCCAGCAGCCTCGGGTCCTCAGAGGTTCAGCCCCAGCATTTT. Amino acid sequence: CASSLGSSEVQPQHF.

This clone appeared many times. Other DNA sequences from this sample encode an identical CDR3 as well. The chain links TRBV11-2 to TRBJ2-7; D not resolved. Trimming removed 5 bases from V and 4 bases from J, with 3 bases in between. The CDR3 is made up of 10 amino acids. Germline-derived CDR1 and CDR2 are SGHAT and FQNNGV. DNA for the CDR3: TGTGCCAGCAGCACATACGAGCAGTACTTC. Its protein product is CASSTYEQYF.

The table lists this clone with many counts. This sequence joins TRBV2 and TRBJ2-5; tentatively, D is TRBD1 (6 bases). The J call may be faulty, since TRBJ2-7 better matches the DNA end. Germline CDR1 and CDR2: SNHLY and FYNNEI. This CDR3 has 14 residues. In DNA form, the CDR3 reads TGTGCCAGCAGTGAGGGACACCACTCCTACGAGCAGTACTTC. This sequence encodes CASSEGHHSYEQYF.

The gene calls are TRBV5-6 and TRBJ2-7; D remains unclear. V lost 0 bases and J lost 6, with 7 bases in between. The V gene's germline CDR1 is SGHDT and CDR2 YYEEEE. The CDR3 runs to 12 residues. The CDR3 sequence: CASSLDVGEQYF. The CDR3 nucleotides read TGTGCCAGCAGCTTGGACGTCGGCGAGCAGTACTTC.

The table lists this clone with a few counts. The chain uses TRBV7-2 and TRBJ2-3; D tentatively fits TRBD1 or TRBD2 (5 bases each). The ends were cut back, 3 bases at V and 7 bases at J, with 17 bases in the middle. Per germline, CDR1 SGHTA and CDR2 FQGNSA. The CDR3 extends over 15 amino acids. CDR3 amino acids: CASSLGVLTPHTQYF. The CDR3 DNA reads as TGTGCCAGCAGCTTGGGGGTTCTCACTCCACATACGCAGTATTTT.

This chain links TRBV28 with TRBJ1-2; 8 bases line up with TRBD1. V gave up 1 base and J gave up 5 bases; unmatched junction bases: 6. CDR3 length: 15 amino acids. CDR1 and CDR2 (germline): MDHEN, SYDVKM. This CDR3 is CASSLSGQAGYGYTF. The DNA of the CDR3 is TGTGCCAGCAGTTTATCGGGACAGGCAGGGTATGGCTACACCTTC.

In DNA form, the CDR3 reads TGTGCCAGCAGCTTATTTAGGGTCCCCTACGAGCAGTACTTC. Protein sequence: CASSLFRVPYEQYF. The rearrangement joins TRBV7-9 to TRBJ2-7, with D unclear. The germline CDR1 and CDR2 sequences are SEHNR and FQNEAQ (reference sequence). This CDR3 is built from 14 residues. Trimming stripped 2 bases from V and 2 bases from J, with 10 bases between.

This clone has ten or more counts. The chain links TRBV15 to TRBJ2-7; D is unresolved. Trimming stripped 0 bases from V and 6 bases from J, with 12 bases between. Looked up from germline, CDR1 is LNHNV and CDR2 is YYDKDF (reference sequence). The CDR3 is 14 residues long. CDR3 region: CATSRDREVSEQYF. CDR3 bases: TGTGCCACCAGCAGAGACAGAGAGGTGTCCGAGCAGTACTTC.

This clone was found a few times. The chain carries TRBV7-2 and TRBJ1-1; 7 nucleotides match TRBD1. The CDR3 sequence is 14 residues long. V lost 4 bases and J lost 2; bases outside the gene matches: 4. Germline V CDR1 and CDR2: SGHTA, FQGNSA. In DNA form, the CDR3 reads TGTGCCAGCAGCTCTTGGGACAGTAACACTGAAGCTTTCTTT. Translating gives CASSSWDSNTEAFF. Drawing the rest from reference TRBV7-2 and TRBJ1-1, the complete variable domain is GAGVSQSPSNKVTEKGKDVELRCDPISGHTALYWYRQSLGQGLEFLIYFQGNSAPDKSGLPSDRFSAERTGGSVSTLTIQRTQQEDSAVYLCASSSWDSNTEAFFGQGTRLTVV.

This clone showed up many times. The V call is TRBV15, the J call TRBJ2-3; 7 bases map to TRBD2. V trimming: 0 bases; J trimming: 6 bases; junction bases outside the gene matches: 6. The CDR3 is 15 amino acids. The germline gives CDR1 LNHNV, CDR2 YYDKDF (reference sequence). CDR3 protein: CATSRDRGGSDTQYF. In nucleotides, the CDR3 is TGTGCCACCAGCAGAGATAGGGGCGGGAGTGATACGCAGTATTTT.

V gene TRBV7-9 combines with J gene TRBJ1-1, with D possibly being TRBD1 (5 bases). The ends were cut back, 2 bases at V and 1 base at J, with 20 bases in the middle. This CDR3 region has 18 residues. The germline gives CDR1 SEHNR, CDR2 FQNEAQ (reference sequence). The CDR3 DNA reads as TGTGCCAGCAGCTTAATCAGGGTATCGACTTTGAAGAACACTGAAGCTTTCTTT. Translated, it gives CASSLIRVSTLKNTEAFF.

This clone was recorded a few times. The CDR3 spells CASSDIAGFQETQYF. In DNA form, the CDR3 reads TGTGCCAGCAGTGATATAGCGGGATTCCAAGAGACCCAGTACTTC. This chain joins TRBV2 and TRBJ2-5; 8 bases match TRBD2. The V and J ends lost 3 bases and 1 base, in that order; junction bases with no gene match: 4. Looked up from germline, CDR1 is SNHLY and CDR2 is FYNNEI. The CDR3 length is 15 residues.

A single count supports this clone. J is TRBJ2-1 and V is TRBV11-3; no firm D call. V lost 3 bases and J lost 4, with 4 bases in between. Per germline, CDR1 SGHNT and CDR2 YENEEA. CDR3 length: 12 amino acids. The CDR3 region has the DNA TGTGCCAGCAGCTTTTCGTACAATGAGCAGTTCTTC. The encoded protein is CASSFSYNEQFF.

This clone was detected many times. This sequence joins TRBV6-1 and TRBJ2-5, with 9 bases matching TRBD2. CDR1 is MNHNS and CDR2 is SASEGT in the germline V gene. This CDR3 is built from 15 residues. J lost 9 bases, V lost 1 base, and 9 bases had no gene match. The CDR3 here is CASSEEEASGAPQYF. CDR3 nucleotide sequence: TGTGCCAGCAGTGAAGAGGAAGCTAGCGGGGCGCCCCAGTACTTC.

V usage is TRBV6-5 and J usage is TRBJ2-1; TRBD2 aligns across 7 bases. This CDR3 has 15 amino acids. J gave up 6 bases and V 10 bases, and 15 bases lay outside the gene matches. Germline V gene data show CDR1 as MNHEY and CDR2 as SVGAGI. This chain's CDR3 is CATFPGGGEPNEQFF. As DNA, the CDR3 is TGTGCCACCTTTCCGGGGGGAGGGGAGCCCAATGAGCAGTTCTTC.

The chain links TRBV2 to TRBJ2-7; the match to TRBD2 covers 7 bases. This CDR3 is built from 14 residues. With 5 bases clipped from V and 5 bases from J, the junction kept 9 bases outside the gene matches. The V gene's germline CDR1 is SNHLY and CDR2 FYNNEI. In nucleotides, the CDR3 is TGTGCCAGCAGTTCCGGACGGGAGGAGGACGAGCAGTACTTC. Its protein is CASSSGREEDEQYF. Using reference TRBV2 and TRBJ2-7 for the parts outside the CDR3, the full variable domain is EPEVTQTPSHQVTQMGQEVILRCVPISNHLYFYWYRQILGQKVEFLVSFYNNEISEKSEIFDDQFSVERPDGSNFTLKIRSTKLEDSAMYFCASSSGREEDEQYFGPGTRLTVT.

The gene calls are TRBV21-1 and TRBJ1-1; the table calls TRBD1, which could not be checked here. TRBV21-1 is assigned pseudogene status. The CDR3 covers 17 residues. As DNA, the CDR3 is TGTGCCAGCAGCAAACATTCCGGTGACAGGGAGAACACTGAAGCTTTCTTT. Translated: CASSKHSGDRENTEAFF.

This clone was counted a single time. One base away lies a much larger clone, so this may be a sequencing read error. The rearrangement links TRBV5-2 to TRBJ2-7. TRBV5-2 is a recognized pseudogene. The CDR3 loop spans 14 amino acids. CDR3 residues: CASSQDPGSYEQYF. The DNA of the CDR3 is TGTGCCAGCAGCCAAGATCCTGGGTCCTACGAGCAGTACTTC.

This clone has a handful of counts. The chain uses TRBV5-6 and TRBJ2-5; D not certain. CDR3 length equals 13 residues. CDR1 and CDR2 (germline): SGHDT, YYEEEE. Trimming cost V 0 bases and J 1 base, with 4 bases left between them. The CDR3 region has the DNA TGTGCCAGCAGCTTGGTAGGCCAAGAGACCCAGTACTTC. Its translation is CASSLVGQETQYF. The variable domain in full, completed from reference TRBV5-6 and TRBJ2-5, reads DAGVTQSPTHLIKTRGQQVTLRCSPKSGHDTVSWYQQALGQGPQFIFQYYEEEERQRGNFPDRFSGHQFPNYSSELNVNALLLGDSALYLCASSLVGQETQYFGPGTRLLVL.

This chain joins TRBV2 and TRBJ2-7; maybe TRBD2 (5 bases). Germline-derived CDR1 and CDR2 are SNHLY and FYNNEI. The CDR3 is made up of 17 amino acids. Between the trimmed V and J ends, which lost 3 bases and 2 bases, there was a span of 20 bases. The CDR3 DNA follows: TGTGCCAGCAGTGACCGGCGAAGGGCCGTCGGGGCCTACGAGCAGTACTTC. This gives the protein CASSDRRRAVGAYEQYF.